The sequence of this TCR beta chain was determined in a study of CD8 T cells in ankylosing spondylitis. This clonotype was seen repeatedly, ten times or more. Making use of molecular barcodes, quantitative 5'-RACE generated TCR beta libraries. TCRdb re-called the 5' RACE reads through MiXCR, storing one row per CDR3 protein. The table includes fewer than 150,000 distinct CDR3 sequences, just under 7.5% detected once. From germline, CDR1 is MNHEY and CDR2 SVGAGI. V lost 0 bases, J lost 9 bases, and 12 bases lay in between. CDR3 length: 15 amino acids. Sequenced sample: blood, either unsorted or a sorted T cell fraction (not recorded which). The receptor was isolated from a female donor with ankylosing spondylitis or in good health (not recorded which). The chain links TRBV6-5 to TRBJ1-6; TRBD1 might be the D (5 bases). This CDR3 reads CASSYSLGAASPLHF. DNA for the CDR3: TGTGCCAGCAGTTACTCCCTAGGGGCGGCTTCACCCCTCCACTTT.